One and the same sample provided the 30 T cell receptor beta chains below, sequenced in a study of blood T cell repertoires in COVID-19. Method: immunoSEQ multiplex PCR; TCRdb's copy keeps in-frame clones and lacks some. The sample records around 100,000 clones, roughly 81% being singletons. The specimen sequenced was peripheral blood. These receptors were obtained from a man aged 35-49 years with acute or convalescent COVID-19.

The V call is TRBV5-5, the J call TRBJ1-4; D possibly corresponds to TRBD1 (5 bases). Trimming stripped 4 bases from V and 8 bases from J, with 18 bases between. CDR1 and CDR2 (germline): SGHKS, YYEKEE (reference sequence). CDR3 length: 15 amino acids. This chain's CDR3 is CASSPWEGFEEKLFF. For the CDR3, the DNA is TGTGCCAGCAGCCCTTGGGAGGGGTTTGAGGAAAAACTGTTTTTT.

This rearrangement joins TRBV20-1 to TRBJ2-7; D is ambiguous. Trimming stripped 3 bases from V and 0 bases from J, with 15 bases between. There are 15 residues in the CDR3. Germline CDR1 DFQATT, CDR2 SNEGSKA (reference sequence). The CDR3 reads CSASAGDSYSYEQYF. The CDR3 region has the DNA TGCAGTGCTAGTGCCGGAGACTCTTACTCCTACGAGCAGTACTTC.

CDR3 in DNA: TGTGCCAGCAGACTCAGACTAAATTACAATGAGCAGTTCTTC. Its protein is CASRLRLNYNEQFF. This chain uses TRBV11-2 with TRBJ2-1, with D tentatively TRBD2 (5 bases). V was cut by 6 bases and J by 4 bases, with 13 bases left in between. Germline-derived CDR1 and CDR2 are SGHAT and FQNNGV. The CDR3 spans 14 residues.

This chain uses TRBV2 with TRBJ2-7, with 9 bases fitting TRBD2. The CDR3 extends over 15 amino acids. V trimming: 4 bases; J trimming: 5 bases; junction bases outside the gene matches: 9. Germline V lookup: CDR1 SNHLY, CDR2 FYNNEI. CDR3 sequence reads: CASSAGRGGRHEQYF. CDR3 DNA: TGTGCCAGCAGTGCTGGGCGGGGGGGCCGGCACGAGCAGTACTTC.

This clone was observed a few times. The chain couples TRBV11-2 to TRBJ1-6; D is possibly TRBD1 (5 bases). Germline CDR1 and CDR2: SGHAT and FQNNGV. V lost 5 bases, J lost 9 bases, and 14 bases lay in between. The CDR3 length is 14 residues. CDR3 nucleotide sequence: TGTGCCAGCAGCGCGTCGGTTAGGGGTTCACCCCTCCACTTT. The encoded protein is CASSASVRGSPLHF.

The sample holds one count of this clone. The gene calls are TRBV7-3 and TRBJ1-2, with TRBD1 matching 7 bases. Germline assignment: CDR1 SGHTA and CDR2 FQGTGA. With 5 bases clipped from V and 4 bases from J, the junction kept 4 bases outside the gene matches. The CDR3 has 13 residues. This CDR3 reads CASSPGTAYGYTF. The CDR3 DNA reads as TGTGCCAGCAGCCCCGGGACAGCCTATGGCTACACCTTC.

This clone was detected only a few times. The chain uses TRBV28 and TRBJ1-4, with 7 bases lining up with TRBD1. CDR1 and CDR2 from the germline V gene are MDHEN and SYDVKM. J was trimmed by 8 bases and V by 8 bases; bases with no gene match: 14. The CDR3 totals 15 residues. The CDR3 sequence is CASSLGTAGGEKLFF. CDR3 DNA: TGTGCCAGCTCTTTGGGGACAGCCGGCGGAGAAAAACTGTTTTTT.

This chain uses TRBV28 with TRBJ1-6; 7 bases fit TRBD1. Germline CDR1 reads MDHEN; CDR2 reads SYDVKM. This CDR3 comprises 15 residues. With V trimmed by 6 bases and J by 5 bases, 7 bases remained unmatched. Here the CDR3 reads CASRPRDRNNSPLHF. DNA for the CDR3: TGTGCCAGCAGACCTCGGGACAGAAATAATTCACCCCTCCACTTT.

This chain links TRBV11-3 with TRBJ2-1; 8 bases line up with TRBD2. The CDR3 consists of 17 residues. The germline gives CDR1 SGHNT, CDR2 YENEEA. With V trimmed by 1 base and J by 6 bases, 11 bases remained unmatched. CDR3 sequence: CASSLGLGAGGGNEQFF. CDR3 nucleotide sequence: TGTGCCAGCAGCTTAGGCCTTGGTGCGGGAGGTGGCAATGAGCAGTTCTTC.

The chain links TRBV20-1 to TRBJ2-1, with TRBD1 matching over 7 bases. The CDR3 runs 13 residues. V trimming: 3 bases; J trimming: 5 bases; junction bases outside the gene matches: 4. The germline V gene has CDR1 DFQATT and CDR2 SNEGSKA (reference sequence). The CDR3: CSASRDRNNEQFF. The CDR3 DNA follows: TGCAGTGCTAGTCGGGACAGAAACAATGAGCAGTTCTTC.

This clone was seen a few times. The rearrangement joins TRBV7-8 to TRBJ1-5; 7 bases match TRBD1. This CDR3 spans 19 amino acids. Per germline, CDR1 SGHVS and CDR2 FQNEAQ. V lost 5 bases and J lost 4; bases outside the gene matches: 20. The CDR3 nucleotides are TGTGCCAGCAGCCCCACCCGGGGCGGTAAGGGACAGCTAAATCAGCCCCAGCATTTT. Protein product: CASSPTRGGKGQLNQPQHF.

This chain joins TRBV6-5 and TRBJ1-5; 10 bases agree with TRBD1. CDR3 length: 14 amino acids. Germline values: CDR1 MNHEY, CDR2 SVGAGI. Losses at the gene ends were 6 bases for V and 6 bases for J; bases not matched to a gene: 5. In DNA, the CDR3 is TGTGCCAGCAGCCCCCGGGACAGGGGTCAGCCCCAGCATTTT. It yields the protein CASSPRDRGQPQHF.

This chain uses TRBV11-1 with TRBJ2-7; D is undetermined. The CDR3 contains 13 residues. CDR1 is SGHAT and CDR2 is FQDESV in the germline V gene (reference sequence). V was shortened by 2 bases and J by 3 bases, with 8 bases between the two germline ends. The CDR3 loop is CASSLYDIYEQYF. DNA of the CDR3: TGTGCCAGCAGCTTATATGACATCTACGAGCAGTACTTC.

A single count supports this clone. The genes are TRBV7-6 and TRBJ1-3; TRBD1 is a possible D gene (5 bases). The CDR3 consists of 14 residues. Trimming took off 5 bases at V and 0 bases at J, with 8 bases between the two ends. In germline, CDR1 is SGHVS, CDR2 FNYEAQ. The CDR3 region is CASSPGLSGNTIYF. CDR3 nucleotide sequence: TGTGCCAGCAGCCCGGGACTCTCTGGAAACACCATATATTTT.

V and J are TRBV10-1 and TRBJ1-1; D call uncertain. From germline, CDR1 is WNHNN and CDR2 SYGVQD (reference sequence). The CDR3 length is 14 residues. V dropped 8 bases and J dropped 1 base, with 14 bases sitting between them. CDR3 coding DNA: TGCGCCAGCGGGCGTACCGGGAAGAACACTGAAGCTTTCTTT. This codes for CASGRTGKNTEAFF.

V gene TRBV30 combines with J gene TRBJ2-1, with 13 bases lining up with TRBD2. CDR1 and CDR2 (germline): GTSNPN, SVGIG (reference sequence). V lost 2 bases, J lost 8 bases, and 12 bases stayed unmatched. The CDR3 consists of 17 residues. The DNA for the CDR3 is TGTGCCTGGAGTTCGCTCAGGACTAGCGGGAGTTTCGATGAGCAGTTCTTC. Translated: CAWSSLRTSGSFDEQFF. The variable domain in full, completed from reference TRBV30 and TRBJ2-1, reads SQTIHQWPATLVQPVGSPLSLECTVEGTSNPNLYWYRQAAGRGLQLLFYSVGIGQISSEVPQNLSASRPQDRQFILSSKKLLLSDSGFYLCAWSSLRTSGSFDEQFFGPGTRLTVL.

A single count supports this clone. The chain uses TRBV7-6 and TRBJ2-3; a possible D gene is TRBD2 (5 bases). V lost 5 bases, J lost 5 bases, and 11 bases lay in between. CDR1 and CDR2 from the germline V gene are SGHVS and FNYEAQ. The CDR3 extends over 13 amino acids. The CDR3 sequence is CASSTIEGDTQYF. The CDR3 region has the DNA TGTGCCAGCAGCACAATCGAGGGAGATACGCAGTATTTT. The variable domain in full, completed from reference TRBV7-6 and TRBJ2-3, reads GAGVSQSPRYKVTKRGQDVALRCDPISGHVSLYWYRQALGQGPEFLTYFNYEAQQDKSGLPNDRFSAERPEGSISTLTIQRTEQRDSAMYRCASSTIEGDTQYFGPGTRLTVL.

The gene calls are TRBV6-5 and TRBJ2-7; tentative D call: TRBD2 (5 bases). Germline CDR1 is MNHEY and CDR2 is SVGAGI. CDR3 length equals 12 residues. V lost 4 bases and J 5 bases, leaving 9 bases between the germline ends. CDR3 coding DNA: TGTGCCAGCAGTTCAAGGAGGAACGAGCAGTACTTC. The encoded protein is CASSSRRNEQYF.

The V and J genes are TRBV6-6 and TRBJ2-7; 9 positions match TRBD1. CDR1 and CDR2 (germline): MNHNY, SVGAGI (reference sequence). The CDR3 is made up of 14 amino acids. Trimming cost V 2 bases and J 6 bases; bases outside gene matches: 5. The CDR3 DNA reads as TGTGCCAGCAGTTACGGGACAGGGATGGTCGAGCAGTACTTC. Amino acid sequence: CASSYGTGMVEQYF.

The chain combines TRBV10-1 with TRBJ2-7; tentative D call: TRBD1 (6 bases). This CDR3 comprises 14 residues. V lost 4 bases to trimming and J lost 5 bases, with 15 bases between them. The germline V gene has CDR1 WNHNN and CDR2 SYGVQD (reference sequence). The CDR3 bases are TGCGCCAGCAGTGGGCACAGGGAAAGTAACGAGCAGTACTTC. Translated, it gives CASSGHRESNEQYF.

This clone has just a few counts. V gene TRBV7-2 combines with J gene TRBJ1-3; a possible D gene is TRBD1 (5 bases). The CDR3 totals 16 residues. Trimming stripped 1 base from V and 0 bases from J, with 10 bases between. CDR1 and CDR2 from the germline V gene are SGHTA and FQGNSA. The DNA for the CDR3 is TGTGCCAGCAGCTTAGTGGCCGGGGGCTCTGGAAACACCATATATTTT. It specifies CASSLVAGGSGNTIYF.

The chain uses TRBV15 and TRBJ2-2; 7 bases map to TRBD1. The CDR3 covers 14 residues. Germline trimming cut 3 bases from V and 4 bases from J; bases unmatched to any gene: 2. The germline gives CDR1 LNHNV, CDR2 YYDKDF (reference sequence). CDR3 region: CATSRDRPTGELFF. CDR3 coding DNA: TGTGCCACCAGCAGGGACAGGCCCACCGGGGAGCTGTTTTTT.

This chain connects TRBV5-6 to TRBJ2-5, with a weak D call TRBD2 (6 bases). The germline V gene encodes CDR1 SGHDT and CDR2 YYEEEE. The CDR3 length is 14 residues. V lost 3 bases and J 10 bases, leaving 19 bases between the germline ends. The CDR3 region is CASSSLDMPGVQYF. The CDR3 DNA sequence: TGTGCCAGCAGCTCCCTGGACATGCCGGGGGTCCAGTACTTC.

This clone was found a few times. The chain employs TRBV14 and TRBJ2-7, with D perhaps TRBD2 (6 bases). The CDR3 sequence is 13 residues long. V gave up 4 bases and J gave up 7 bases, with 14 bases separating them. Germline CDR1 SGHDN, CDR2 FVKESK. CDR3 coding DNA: TGTGCCAGCAGCCCTAAACTTGGAGGGGAGCAGTACTTC. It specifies CASSPKLGGEQYF.

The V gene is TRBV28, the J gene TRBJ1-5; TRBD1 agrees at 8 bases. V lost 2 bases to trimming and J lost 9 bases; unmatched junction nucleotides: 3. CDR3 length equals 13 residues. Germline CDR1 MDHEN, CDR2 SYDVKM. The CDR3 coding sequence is TGTGCCAGCAGTTTAATCAGGGGGCGGCCCCAGCATTTT. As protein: CASSLIRGRPQHF.

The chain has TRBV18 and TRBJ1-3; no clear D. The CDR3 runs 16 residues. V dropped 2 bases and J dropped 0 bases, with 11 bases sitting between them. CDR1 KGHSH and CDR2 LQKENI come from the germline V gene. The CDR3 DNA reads TGTGCCAGCTCACCAAGCGGGGTAAACTCTGGAAACACCATATATTTT. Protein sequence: CASSPSGVNSGNTIYF.

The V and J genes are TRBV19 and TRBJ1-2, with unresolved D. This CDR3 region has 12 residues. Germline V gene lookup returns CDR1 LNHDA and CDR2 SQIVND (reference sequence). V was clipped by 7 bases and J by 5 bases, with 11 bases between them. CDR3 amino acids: CASTQSPYGYTF. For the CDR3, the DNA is TGTGCCAGTACACAGTCTCCGTATGGCTACACCTTC.

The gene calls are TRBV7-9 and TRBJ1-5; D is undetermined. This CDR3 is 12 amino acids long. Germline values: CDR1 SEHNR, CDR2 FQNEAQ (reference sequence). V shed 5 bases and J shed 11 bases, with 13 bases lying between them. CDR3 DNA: TGTGCCAGCAGCGCCGCAACATCAGCCCAGCATTTT. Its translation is CASSAATSAQHF. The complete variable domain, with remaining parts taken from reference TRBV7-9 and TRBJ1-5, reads DTGVSQNPRHKITKRGQNVTFRCDPISEHNRLYWYRQTLGQGPEFLTYFQNEAQLEKSRLLSDRFSAERPKGSFSTLEIQRTEQGDSAMYLCASSAATSAQHFGDGTRLSIL.

The CDR3 sequence: CASSLIELFF. The DNA of the CDR3 is TGTGCCAGCTCACTTATCGAGTTGTTTTTT. The chain employs TRBV18 and TRBJ2-2, with D uncertain. CDR3 length: 10 amino acids. Germline V gene data show CDR1 as KGHSH and CDR2 as LQKENI. The V end lost 4 bases, the J end lost 15 bases, and 9 bases lay between the germline ends.

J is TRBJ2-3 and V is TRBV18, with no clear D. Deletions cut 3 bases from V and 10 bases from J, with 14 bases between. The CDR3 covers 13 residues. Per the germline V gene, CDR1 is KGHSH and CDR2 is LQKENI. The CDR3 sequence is CASSPDLGLAQYF. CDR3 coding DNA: TGTGCCAGCTCACCTGACCTTGGGCTCGCGCAGTATTTT.